One sample yielded the 20 T cell receptor beta chains listed below, sequenced in a study of technical replicates of blood from a handful of donors. Repertoires were generated with immunoSEQ multiplex PCR, while TCRdb's copy carries only in-frame clones and drops some. The table lists tens of thousands of clones, more than 95% of them singletons. Material: T cells isolated from PBMCs. The source of these receptors is a human donor in good health.

The chain uses TRBV11-2 and TRBJ2-7; 7 bases are a match to TRBD2. The germline CDR1 and CDR2 sequences are SGHAT and FQNNGV. CDR3 length: 10 residues. V was clipped by 8 bases and J by 6 bases; unmatched bases: 1. CDR3 region: CASAGVEQYF. The CDR3 DNA reads as TGTGCCAGCGCGGGAGTCGAGCAGTACTTC.

The J gene is TRBJ2-5, the V gene TRBV19, with D tentatively TRBD2 (5 bases). Germline V lookup: CDR1 LNHDA, CDR2 SQIVND (reference sequence). V was clipped by 4 bases and J by 2 bases, with 11 bases between them. The CDR3 runs 14 residues. CDR3 DNA sequence: TGTGCCAGTAGTACCAATGGGAGACAAGAGACCCAGTACTTC. It translates to CASSTNGRQETQYF.

The genes are TRBV18 and TRBJ1-1; the D is unclear. CDR1 KGHSH and CDR2 LQKENI come from the germline V gene. The CDR3 extends over 13 amino acids. The germline V and J ends were trimmed by 5 bases and 4 bases, with 11 bases remaining between them. CDR3 region: CASSLGEGTEAFF. CDR3 nucleotide sequence: TGTGCCAGCTCATTAGGTGAGGGCACTGAAGCTTTCTTT. Full variable domain (rest looked up from reference TRBV18 and TRBJ1-1): NAGVMQNPRHLVRRRGQEARLRCSPMKGHSHVYWYRQLPEEGLKFMVYLQKENIIDESGMPKERFSAEFPKEGPSILRIQQVVRGDSAAYFCASSLGEGTEAFFGQGTRLTVV.

V is TRBV2 and J is TRBJ2-7, with a possible D match to TRBD2 (5 bases). V was shortened by 3 bases and J by 4 bases, with 10 bases between the two germline ends. The CDR3 consists of 13 residues. Per the germline V gene, CDR1 is SNHLY and CDR2 is FYNNEI. CDR3 in amino acids: CASSEAEAYEQYF. In DNA form, the CDR3 reads TGTGCCAGCAGTGAGGCGGAGGCTTACGAGCAGTACTTC.

The chain uses TRBV11-1 and TRBJ2-5; D not resolved. Trimming removed 0 bases from V and 1 base from J, with 3 bases in between. Germline V lookup: CDR1 SGHAT, CDR2 FQDESV (reference sequence). The CDR3 sequence is 13 residues long. CDR3 nucleotide sequence: TGTGCCAGCAGCTTAGCCTCCCAAGAGACCCAGTACTTC. Protein: CASSLASQETQYF.

The CDR3 is CASSLALAGVSESTDTQYF. As DNA, the CDR3 is TGCGCCAGCAGCTTGGCGCTAGCGGGAGTATCGGAGAGCACAGATACGCAGTATTTT. The V and J genes are TRBV5-1 and TRBJ2-3; 10 bases fit TRBD2. V shed 0 bases and J 0 bases; nucleotides not matched to a gene: 10. Germline lookup yields CDR1 SGHRS and CDR2 YFSETQ. The CDR3 covers 19 residues.

The CDR3 protein is CASSARESGGPETQYF. CDR3 coding DNA: TGCGCCAGCAGCGCTCGGGAAAGCGGGGGGCCTGAGACCCAGTACTTC. V usage is TRBV5-1 and J usage is TRBJ2-5, with 9 bases fitting TRBD2. V trimming: 4 bases; J trimming: 5 bases; junction bases outside the gene matches: 12. Germline CDR1 reads SGHRS; CDR2 reads YFSETQ. This CDR3 region has 16 residues.

This sequence joins TRBV28 and TRBJ2-2, with 9 bases lining up with TRBD1. CDR1 is MDHEN, CDR2 SYDVKM, per germline. The CDR3 consists of 15 residues. The V and J ends lost 6 bases and 5 bases, in that order; junction bases with no gene match: 7. The CDR3 nucleotides read TGTGCCAGCAGCCACCGGGACAGGGTTACCGGGGAGCTGTTTTTT. This encodes CASSHRDRVTGELFF.

V usage is TRBV7-9 and J usage is TRBJ2-7, with a possible D match to TRBD1 (6 bases). The V end lost 7 bases, the J end lost 1 base, and 17 bases lay between the germline ends. Per the germline V gene, CDR1 is SEHNR and CDR2 is FQNEAQ (reference sequence). CDR3 size: 15 residues. CDR3 DNA sequence: TGTGCCAGCACCCTCGGAGCAGGGGATTCCTACGAGCAGTACTTC. Its translation is CASTLGAGDSYEQYF.

V and J are TRBV7-9 and TRBJ2-2; D ambiguous. The V and J ends lost 2 bases and 4 bases respectively, with 8 bases between them. The CDR3 contains 14 residues. Per the germline V gene, CDR1 is SEHNR and CDR2 is FQNEAQ (reference sequence). The CDR3 nucleotides read TGTGCCAGCAGCTTAAGTTCTATCACCGGGGAGCTGTTTTTT. Translating gives CASSLSSITGELFF.

The V and J genes are TRBV27 and TRBJ1-6; 7 bases map to TRBD1. V trimming: 2 bases; J trimming: 6 bases; junction bases outside the gene matches: 10. The germline gives CDR1 MNHEY, CDR2 SMNVEV (reference sequence). The CDR3 length is 17 residues. CDR3: CASSLGDRVYPNSPLHF. As DNA, the CDR3 is TGTGCCAGCAGTTTAGGAGACAGGGTATATCCTAATTCACCCCTCCACTTT.

Comment on this clone: One end of the junction varies from germline; a read error may be responsible. The chain carries TRBV7-9 and TRBJ2-7; 12 positions match TRBD2. CDR1 and CDR2 from the germline V gene are SEHNR and FQNEAQ (reference sequence). The CDR3 totals 15 residues. This chain's CDR3 is CASSLERLAGAGLDF. CDR3 nucleotides: TGTGCCAGCAGCTTAGAGCGACTAGCGGGAGCAGGCCTGGACTTC. The full variable domain, with the rest looked up from reference TRBV7-9 and TRBJ2-7, is DTGVSQNPRHKITKRGQNVTFRCDPISEHNRLYWYRQTLGQGPEFLTYFQNEAQLEKSRLLSDRFSAERPKGSFSTLEIQRTEQGDSAMYLCASSLERLAGAGLDFGPGTRLTVT.

The chain couples TRBV29-1 to TRBJ2-7; TRBD2 matches at 8 bases. This CDR3 has 13 residues. V trimming: 5 bases; J trimming: 3 bases; junction bases outside the gene matches: 6. Germline V gene data show CDR1 as SQVTM and CDR2 as ANQGSEA. The DNA for the CDR3 is TGCAGCGTTAAATCTAGCGGGTACTACGAGCAGTACTTC. It yields the protein CSVKSSGYYEQYF.

V gene TRBV27 combines with J gene TRBJ2-7; D gene ambiguous. V lost 7 bases to trimming and J lost 0 bases, with 10 bases between them. Germline V gives CDR1 MNHEY, CDR2 SMNVEV (reference sequence). The CDR3 has 13 residues. The CDR3 region has the DNA TGTGCCAGCACAAGCGTGCGCTCCTACGAGCAGTACTTC. Translating gives CASTSVRSYEQYF.

The chain joins TRBV5-4 to TRBJ2-7; D perhaps matches TRBD2 (5 bases). This CDR3 contains 15 residues. Germline CDR1 SGHNT, CDR2 YYREEE (reference sequence). With 2 bases removed from V and 3 bases from J, the gap between germline ends came to 15 bases. The CDR3 region has the DNA TGTGCCAGCAGCTTAATCCGTAGCGAGAGCTACGAGCAGTACTTC. Translating gives CASSLIRSESYEQYF.

This chain joins TRBV27 and TRBJ2-2; no clear D. The CDR3 spans 15 residues. The V end lost 6 bases, the J end lost 2 bases, and 13 bases lay between the germline ends. CDR1 and CDR2 from the germline V gene are MNHEY and SMNVEV (reference sequence). This chain's CDR3 is CASSLDSYNTGELFF. CDR3 sequence (DNA): TGTGCCAGCAGCCTAGACTCCTATAACACCGGGGAGCTGTTTTTT.

This clone appeared a single time. The chain couples TRBV28 to TRBJ1-2; 9 bases line up with TRBD1. This CDR3 is 13 amino acids long. Trimming took 6 bases from V and 8 from J; bases not matched to a gene: 7. Germline V gene lookup returns CDR1 MDHEN and CDR2 SYDVKM. The CDR3 loop is CASRPTGGVGYTF. CDR3 sequence (DNA): TGTGCCAGCAGACCCACAGGGGGCGTAGGCTACACCTTC.

As concerns this clone: In the same sample, other DNA sequences code for this CDR3. CDR3 sequence (DNA): TGTGCCAGCAGTTCGTCCTACGAGCAGTACTTC. Its translation is CASSSSYEQYF. The J gene is TRBJ2-7, the V gene TRBV5-6; D gene unclear. The CDR3 covers 11 residues. Germline values: CDR1 SGHDT, CDR2 YYEEEE. With 5 bases removed from V and 1 base from J, the gap between germline ends came to 4 bases.

The V and J genes are TRBV28 and TRBJ1-5; 7 bases are a match to TRBD1. CDR3 length: 14 amino acids. From germline, CDR1 is MDHEN and CDR2 SYDVKM. The V segment lost 2 bases and the J segment 6 bases; nucleotides outside the gene matches: 4. CDR3 in DNA: TGTGCCAGCAGTTTAGAGCAGGGGGTTCAGCCCCAGCATTTT. It translates to CASSLEQGVQPQHF.

The chain carries TRBV19 and TRBJ1-2, with TRBD1 identical over 10 bases. V gave up 6 bases and J gave up 8 bases; unmatched junction bases: 3. The CDR3 length is 12 residues. Germline CDR1 LNHDA, CDR2 SQIVND (reference sequence). In DNA form, the CDR3 reads TGTGCCAGTAGGGGACAGGGGTACGGCTACACCTTC. This sequence encodes CASRGQGYGYTF.